The 32 T cell receptor beta chains below all came from one sample that was sequenced in a study of T cells after yellow fever vaccination. One entry per CDR3 protein results from TCRdb running MiXCR on the 5' RACE reads. This sample has under 600,000 distinct CDR3 sequences; approximately 12% occur once, and the top ten carry around 15%. Sequenced material: PBMCs, taken on the day of the yellow fever booster vaccination. The receptors were gathered from a man under 40 who received the YFV17D yellow fever vaccine.

This clonotype turned up a few times. The chain couples TRBV19 to TRBJ2-7; D is tentatively TRBD1 or TRBD2 (5 bases each). The germline CDR1 and CDR2 sequences are LNHDA and SQIVND (reference sequence). The CDR3 contains 14 residues. Trimming took 6 bases from V and 2 from J, leaving 14 bases between them. The CDR3 reads CASRGRHPTYEQYF. In DNA form, the CDR3 reads TGTGCCAGTAGGGGACGACATCCCACCTACGAGCAGTACTTC.

This clonotype has a single count. V gene TRBV2 combines with J gene TRBJ1-1; D might be TRBD1 (5 bases). Trimming left V 3 bases short and J 4 bases short, with 12 bases between. The CDR3 length is 14 residues. CDR1 and CDR2 (germline): SNHLY, FYNNEI. The CDR3 here is CASSDLTVRTEAFF. The CDR3 DNA is TGTGCCAGCAGTGACCTGACAGTTCGCACTGAAGCTTTCTTT.

In its sample, this clonotype was seen many times. The V and J genes are TRBV7-2 and TRBJ2-2; TRBD2 matches 8 bases. The CDR3 runs 16 residues. Germline values: CDR1 SGHTA, CDR2 FQGNSA. V lost 3 bases, J lost 5 bases, and 8 bases stayed unmatched. The CDR3 spells CASSLNSGRLTGELFF. The DNA of the CDR3 is TGTGCCAGCAGCTTGAACAGCGGGAGACTGACCGGGGAGCTGTTTTTT. Full variable domain (remainder filled in from reference TRBV7-2 and TRBJ2-2): GAGVSQSPSNKVTEKGKDVELRCDPISGHTALYWYRQSLGQGLEFLIYFQGNSAPDKSGLPSDRFSAERTGGSVSTLTIQRTQQEDSAVYLCASSLNSGRLTGELFFGEGSRLTVL.

Details on this clonotype: Since a much larger clone is just one base distant, this may be a read error. V gene TRBV7-9 combines with J gene TRBJ2-1; D is undetermined. The CDR3 has 12 amino acids. V was clipped by 1 base and J by 6 bases, with 4 bases between them. Germline V CDR1 and CDR2: SEHNR, FQNEAQ (reference sequence). CDR3 sequence (DNA): TGTGCCAGCAGCTTAGATGTCAATGAGCAGTTCTTC. It translates to CASSLDVNEQFF.

The J gene is TRBJ1-2, the V gene TRBV24-1; a possible D gene is TRBD1 (6 bases). The CDR3 sequence is 16 residues long. V gave up 4 bases and J gave up 4 bases, with 18 bases separating them. Germline V CDR1 and CDR2: KGHDR, SFDVKD. The chain's CDR3 is CATSDSGALRGYGYTF. The DNA of the CDR3 is TGTGCCACCAGTGACTCGGGGGCCCTCAGAGGCTATGGCTACACCTTC.

The V gene is TRBV20-1, the J gene TRBJ2-7, with a tentative D call TRBD2 (5 bases). The CDR3 is 12 amino acids. V lost 5 bases to trimming and J lost 3 bases, with 11 bases between them. The germline CDR1 and CDR2 sequences are DFQATT and SNEGSKA (reference sequence). The CDR3 sequence is CSAGGNHYEQYF. CDR3 DNA sequence: TGCAGTGCTGGAGGAAACCACTACGAGCAGTACTTC.

This clonotype was counted a few times. V and J are TRBV5-4 and TRBJ2-2; D might be TRBD2 (5 bases). Germline-derived CDR1 and CDR2 are SGHNT and YYREEE (reference sequence). The length of the CDR3 is 14 residues. Trimming cost V 0 bases and J 6 bases, with 9 bases left between them. The CDR3 here is CASSLDREPGELFF. As DNA, the CDR3 is TGTGCCAGCAGCTTGGATCGGGAACCCGGGGAGCTGTTTTTT. Filled out from reference TRBV5-4 and TRBJ2-2, the complete variable domain reads ETGVTQSPTHLIKTRGQQVTLRCSSQSGHNTVSWYQQALGQGPQFIFQYYREEENGRGNFPPRFSGLQFPNYSSELNVNALELDDSALYLCASSLDREPGELFFGEGSRLTVL.

This clonotype showed up just a few times. The chain recombines TRBV18 with TRBJ2-5, with D unresolved. This CDR3 has 12 residues. The germline CDR1 and CDR2 sequences are KGHSH and LQKENI. V was trimmed by 2 bases and J by 3 bases, leaving 4 bases between them. The CDR3 loop reads CASSPWEETQYF. CDR3 coding DNA: TGTGCCAGCTCACCATGGGAAGAGACCCAGTACTTC.

This clonotype was detected a few times. The chain carries TRBV24-1 and TRBJ2-3, with D tentatively TRBD2 (5 bases). CDR3 length: 14 residues. Germline loops: CDR1 KGHDR, CDR2 SFDVKD. Trimming cost V 3 bases and J 3 bases, with 9 bases left between them. CDR3 nucleotide sequence: TGTGCCACCAGTGATGTGAGGGCTACAGATACGCAGTATTTT. It is translated as CATSDVRATDTQYF.

The gene calls are TRBV28 and TRBJ2-7; TRBD1 agrees at 9 bases. This CDR3 region has 13 residues. Losses at the gene ends were 6 bases for V and 9 bases for J; bases not matched to a gene: 9. The germline V gene has CDR1 MDHEN and CDR2 SYDVKM. The chain's CDR3 is CASRQGAKGGQYF. The CDR3 nucleotides are TGTGCCAGCAGACAGGGGGCCAAAGGCGGGCAGTACTTC.

The chain is built from TRBV18 and TRBJ2-1; D remains unclear. Germline-derived CDR1 and CDR2 are KGHSH and LQKENI. The CDR3 has 15 residues. Trimming cost V 3 bases and J 4 bases, with 13 bases left between them. Here the CDR3 reads CASSPKSRPYNEQFF. The CDR3 bases are TGTGCCAGCTCACCGAAATCTAGGCCGTACAATGAGCAGTTCTTC.

The CDR3, as DNA: TGTGCCAGCAGTTTAAGTCCCCAGGGGCAGTACTTC. Translated, it gives CASSLSPQGQYF. The chain has TRBV12-3 or TRBV12-4 and TRBJ2-7, with D maybe TRBD1 (5 bases). Trimming pared 2 bases from V and 9 bases from J, leaving 11 bases between. This CDR3 has 12 residues.

The chain joins TRBV27 to TRBJ2-7; 16 bases match TRBD2. V was pared by 4 bases and J by 6 bases, with 9 bases of the junction left unmatched. The length of the CDR3 is 17 residues. Germline V CDR1 and CDR2: MNHEY, SMNVEV (reference sequence). Written as DNA, the CDR3 is TGTGCCAGCAGTTCCGGGACTAGCGGGAGGGCCTTCCTCGAGCAGTACTTC. This gives the protein CASSSGTSGRAFLEQYF.

In this sample, this clonotype turned up a few times. The chain couples TRBV20-1 to TRBJ2-1, with 10 bases identical to TRBD2. The CDR3 sequence is 14 residues long. The germline gives CDR1 DFQATT, CDR2 SNEGSKA (reference sequence). The V segment lost 3 bases and the J segment 6 bases; nucleotides outside the gene matches: 5. The CDR3 sequence is CSARGLAGVNEQFF. CDR3 DNA sequence: TGCAGTGCTAGGGGCCTAGCGGGAGTCAATGAGCAGTTCTTC.

This clonotype was picked up a small number of times. V usage is TRBV9 and J usage is TRBJ2-1, with 7 bases that match TRBD2. The CDR3 is 16 residues long. Germline V CDR1 and CDR2: SGDLS, YYNGEE. Germline trimming cut 0 bases from V and 2 bases from J; bases unmatched to any gene: 5. The CDR3 protein is CASSVDVAGAYNEQFF. CDR3 in DNA: TGTGCCAGCAGCGTAGATGTGGCGGGGGCCTACAATGAGCAGTTCTTC.

This clonotype has just a few counts. This chain uses TRBV7-2 with TRBJ1-2, with D possibly matching TRBD1 (6 bases). The CDR3 totals 15 residues. With 1 base removed from V and 8 bases from J, the gap between germline ends came to 17 bases. Germline values: CDR1 SGHTA, CDR2 FQGNSA. CDR3 coding DNA: TGTGCCAGCAGCTTAGATGGGTCGGACAGCTTGGGCTACACCTTC. Protein product: CASSLDGSDSLGYTF.

The table lists this clonotype with a few counts. The rearrangement links TRBV12-3 or TRBV12-4 to TRBJ1-5, with D tentatively TRBD1 (6 bases). V lost 1 base to trimming and J lost 3 bases, with 13 bases between them. This CDR3 spans 16 amino acids. CDR3 sequence (DNA): TGTGCCAGCAGTTTAGTGGGGGGGCGCGCCAATCAGCCCCAGCATTTT. Protein product: CASSLVGGRANQPQHF.

CDR3 sequence reads: CASSLVNRVRSFF. The CDR3 nucleotides are TGTGCCAGCAGCTTGGTGAACAGGGTAAGATCTTTCTTT. The V and J genes are TRBV5-5 and TRBJ1-1, with D possibly TRBD1 on 6 matching bases. V lost 0 bases and J 12 bases, leaving 15 bases between the germline ends. Germline assignment: CDR1 SGHKS and CDR2 YYEKEE (reference sequence). CDR3 size: 13 residues.

This clonotype came up a few times. V and J are TRBV7-2 and TRBJ2-7, with 7 bases fitting TRBD1. After removal of 5 bases from V and 2 bases from J, the junction contained 6 bases not matched to a gene. The CDR3 extends over 14 amino acids. CDR1 and CDR2 (germline): SGHTA, FQGNSA. CDR3 in amino acids: CASSRGGPPYEQYF. Written as DNA, the CDR3 is TGTGCCAGCAGCCGAGGGGGCCCTCCCTACGAGCAGTACTTC.

This chain joins TRBV6-1 and TRBJ1-1, with 8 nucleotides matching TRBD1. The CDR3 length is 14 residues. Germline V CDR1 and CDR2: MNHNS, SASEGT. J gave up 1 base and V 6 bases, and 4 bases lay outside the gene matches. DNA for the CDR3: TGTGCCAGCAGAGACAGGGGACAGAACACTGAAGCTTTCTTT. This gives the protein CASRDRGQNTEAFF.

The chain carries TRBV29-1 and TRBJ2-5, with D possibly TRBD2 on 6 matching bases. The ends were cut back, 6 bases at V and 5 bases at J, with 16 bases in the middle. CDR3 size: 13 residues. Germline loops: CDR1 SQVTM, CDR2 ANQGSEA. In nucleotides, the CDR3 is TGCAGCGTCCTCGTAGCGGAGAGGGAGACCCAGTACTTC. Protein product: CSVLVAERETQYF.

This clonotype showed up just a few times. The rearrangement links TRBV3-1 to TRBJ2-1; 13 bases fit TRBD2. Germline CDR1 reads LGHDT; CDR2 reads YNNKEL (reference sequence). The CDR3 runs 16 residues. The junction had 10 bases not matched to a gene; V was cut back by 4 bases and J by 10 bases. CDR3 sequence: CASSPSPPGLAGEQFF. CDR3 DNA: TGTGCCAGCAGCCCAAGCCCCCCGGGACTAGCGGGAGAGCAGTTCTTC.

A single count supports this clonotype. The rearrangement uses TRBV20-1 and TRBJ1-1; D remains unclear. CDR1 is DFQATT and CDR2 is SNEGSKA in the germline V gene (reference sequence). The CDR3 is 12 residues long. V lost 4 bases and J 3 bases, leaving 9 bases between the germline ends. In DNA, the CDR3 is TGCAGTGCTACCCGACCCGACACTGAAGCTTTCTTT. The encoded protein is CSATRPDTEAFF.

The V call is TRBV20-1, the J call TRBJ2-7; TRBD2 agrees at 11 bases. Germline V CDR1 and CDR2: DFQATT, SNEGSKA (reference sequence). The length of the CDR3 is 18 residues. J lost 2 bases, V lost 5 bases, and 17 bases had no gene match. The CDR3 region is CSALPRGTSGRWTYEQYF. CDR3 sequence (DNA): TGCAGTGCTCTGCCAAGAGGTACTAGCGGGAGATGGACCTACGAGCAGTACTTC.

This clonotype was counted ten times or more. The V gene is TRBV28, the J gene TRBJ2-7; D call uncertain. The V and J ends lost 5 bases and 2 bases respectively, with 16 bases between them. This CDR3 contains 15 residues. Germline V CDR1 and CDR2: MDHEN, SYDVKM. CDR3 nucleotides: TGTGCCAGCAGTCCGCCCCGTGATGTTCCCTACGAGCAGTACTTC. Protein: CASSPPRDVPYEQYF.

V and J are TRBV20-1 and TRBJ2-5; D is perhaps TRBD2 (6 bases). Between the trimmed V and J ends, which lost 6 bases and 5 bases, there was a span of 25 bases. This CDR3 has 16 amino acids. Germline V gives CDR1 DFQATT, CDR2 SNEGSKA (reference sequence). CDR3: CSATTRRVLSGETQYF. The DNA of the CDR3 is TGCAGTGCGACGACTAGGCGGGTCCTGAGCGGGGAGACCCAGTACTTC.

This sequence joins TRBV11-3 and TRBJ2-1; D perhaps matches TRBD2 (5 bases). The CDR3 is 16 residues long. V lost 2 bases and J lost 4, with 15 bases in between. Germline values: CDR1 SGHNT, CDR2 YENEEA. This CDR3 reads CASSLRGGAVYNEQFF. CDR3 sequence (DNA): TGTGCCAGCAGCTTACGTGGAGGAGCAGTTTACAATGAGCAGTTCTTC.

The chain carries TRBV24-1 and TRBJ2-5, with 11 positions matching TRBD2. Germline CDR1 is KGHDR and CDR2 is SFDVKD. The J segment lost 2 bases and the V segment lost 1 base, leaving 11 bases of the junction unmatched. The CDR3 covers 19 residues. The CDR3 sequence is CATSDFNPPTSGKQETQYF. The CDR3 region has the DNA TGTGCCACCAGTGATTTTAATCCCCCGACTAGCGGGAAACAAGAGACCCAGTACTTC.

The V gene is TRBV29-1, the J gene TRBJ2-3; D is possibly TRBD1 (7 bases). Germline CDR1 is SQVTM and CDR2 is ANQGSEA. The V gene lost 4 bases and the J gene lost 5 bases, with 16 bases spanning the gap. This CDR3 spans 14 amino acids. The CDR3: CSVVRQGGIDTQYF. The DNA of the CDR3 is TGCAGCGTTGTTAGGCAGGGGGGAATAGATACGCAGTATTTT.

The chain carries TRBV7-2 and TRBJ2-3; tentative D call: TRBD2 (5 bases). This CDR3 contains 14 residues. The germline V gene encodes CDR1 SGHTA and CDR2 FQGNSA. V gave up 6 bases and J gave up 2 bases, with 12 bases separating them. The CDR3 sequence: CASRRGGPTDTQYF. The CDR3 nucleotides read TGTGCCAGCAGAAGAGGAGGCCCCACAGATACGCAGTATTTT. Together with reference TRBV7-2 and TRBJ2-3, the CDR3 gives the full variable domain: GAGVSQSPSNKVTEKGKDVELRCDPISGHTALYWYRQSLGQGLEFLIYFQGNSAPDKSGLPSDRFSAERTGGSVSTLTIQRTQQEDSAVYLCASRRGGPTDTQYFGPGTRLTVL.

This chain links TRBV27 with TRBJ2-1; 7 nucleotides align to TRBD2. There are 16 residues in the CDR3. The junction had 14 bases not matched to a gene; V was cut back by 5 bases and J by 7 bases. Germline CDR1 and CDR2: MNHEY and SMNVEV (reference sequence). CDR3 DNA sequence: TGTGCCAGCAGTCCCTTCGCGGGACGGGGAGGGAATGAGCAGTTCTTC. It specifies CASSPFAGRGGNEQFF.

As to this clonotype: At one boundary the junction diverges from the germline segment, which might be a read error. The V call is TRBV12-3 or TRBV12-4, the J call TRBJ1-2; D not resolved. The CDR3 totals 18 residues. This CDR3 is CARSYLDPDMASSYGYTF. In DNA, the CDR3 is TGTGCCCGCAGTTATTTAGACCCAGACATGGCGAGTAGCTATGGCTACACCTTC.